This T cell receptor (beta chain) was sequenced for a study of metastatic and nonmetastatic thyroid tumors. Study in general: A comparison of repertoires was made across blood and tumor or nodule tissue from malignant and benign thyroid patients. General study points: According to reports, the diversity of TCR beta was significantly higher in malignant thyroid tumors than in benign nodules, and this held in both blood and tumor samples.

Prior to thyroid surgery, none of the patients had received any treatment. The CDR3 has 13 residues. In germline, CDR1 is LGHDT, CDR2 YNNKEL (reference sequence). With V trimmed by 8 bases and J by 2 bases, 6 bases remained unmatched. In the original workflow: A classifier for distant metastasis in papillary thyroid cancer was constructed using CDR3 differences observed across clinicopathological groups. TCRdb re-called the PCR reads through MiXCR. The V and J calls shown here were made by TCRdb, not taken from the authors' results. The sample yields roughly 81,000 clones, roughly 8.6% seen once. There are many counts of this clone. Its specificity is unknown.

The TCR was taken from a female donor with papillary thyroid cancer or a benign thyroid nodule (not recorded which). Some clones in this sample may be carry-over from other donors' samples. This sequence joins TRBV3-1 and TRBJ2-7, with 7 bases matching TRBD1. Sample: blood. The CDR3 DNA reads as TGTGCCAGCTCACACGGGACAGCCTACGAGCAGTACTTC. Translation gives CASSHGTAYEQYF.